This T cell receptor (beta chain) was recovered during a study of shared clonotypes between healthy human individuals. Here immunoSEQ multiplex PCR was the method, and the copy in TCRdb shows in-frame clones only, minus some. The table has about 180,000 clones, about 93% seen once. CDR1 is MNHNY and CDR2 is SVGAGI in the germline V gene (reference sequence). CDR3 length: 16 amino acids. The V gene lost 7 bases and the J gene lost 3 bases, with 19 bases spanning the gap. This clonotype was sampled from a woman in her 30s in good health. The sequencing sample was made of naive CD4+ T cells sorted from blood. Regarding subset: CD45RA+ positively selected. V usage is TRBV6-6 and J usage is TRBJ1-5; D remains unclear. The CDR3 DNA follows: TGTGCCAGCACCGACGAAGGGATTGGACTCAATCAGCCCCAGCATTTT. Amino acids: CASTDEGIGLNQPQHF.